These 20 T cell receptor beta chains were all obtained from the same sample, sequenced in a study of blood T cell repertoires in COVID-19 (dated by TCRdb to the early 2020s). Receptor amplification or capture employed the immunoSEQ multiplex PCR assay. As stored in TCRdb, this immuneACCESS dataset retains in-frame rearrangements with V and J assigned. A fraction of the clones does not appear; measured against another copy, unresolved V genes explain less than half of the discrepancy, and the remainder lacks a known reason. Here the sample has some 65,000 clones; roughly 86% occur a single time. Of the sample, 16% falls within the top ten clones. Sequences were obtained from peripheral blood. These receptors originate from a man in his forties or fifties with COVID-19, enrolled during active disease.

The table lists this clone with a count of one. The chain uses TRBV5-6 and TRBJ2-2; D call uncertain. Trimming pared 2 bases from V and 3 bases from J, leaving 5 bases between. CDR3 length: 13 amino acids. Germline loops: CDR1 SGHDT, CDR2 YYEEEE. The CDR3 sequence: CASSFSYTGELFF. CDR3 coding DNA: TGTGCCAGCAGCTTTAGTTACACCGGGGAGCTGTTTTTT. Full variable domain (missing parts from reference TRBV5-6 and TRBJ2-2): DAGVTQSPTHLIKTRGQQVTLRCSPKSGHDTVSWYQQALGQGPQFIFQYYEEEERQRGNFPDRFSGHQFPNYSSELNVNALLLGDSALYLCASSFSYTGELFFGEGSRLTVL.

This clone was counted between two and nine times. The rearrangement joins TRBV18 to TRBJ1-5; a weak D match, TRBD1 (5 bases). Looked up from germline, CDR1 is KGHSH and CDR2 is LQKENI. The CDR3 covers 15 residues. With 2 bases removed from V and 6 bases from J, the gap between germline ends came to 14 bases. CDR3 coding DNA: TGTGCCAGCTCACCAAGTCCGCAGGGTGGTCAGCCCCAGCATTTT. Amino acid sequence: CASSPSPQGGQPQHF.

The chain employs TRBV3-1 (or the pseudogene TRBV3-2) and TRBJ1-1; D ambiguous. The CDR3 totals 13 residues. CDR1 is LGHDT, CDR2 YNNKEL, per germline (reference sequence). With 6 bases removed from V and 1 base from J, the gap between germline ends came to 9 bases. The CDR3 nucleotides read TGTGCCAGCAGTTACGGTGAGAACACTGAAGCTTTCTTT. This codes for CASSYGENTEAFF.

To note about this clone: Other DNA sequences in the same sample also yield this CDR3. The chain combines TRBV10-3 with TRBJ2-7; TRBD2 is a possible D gene (6 bases). In germline, CDR1 is ENHRY, CDR2 SYGVKD. The germline V and J ends were trimmed by 2 bases and 6 bases, with 11 bases remaining between them. The CDR3 is 13 residues long. The CDR3 nucleotides read TGTGCCATCAGTGAGGGGCAGGGAGGCGAGCAGTACTTC. Its translation is CAISEGQGGEQYF.

This chain uses TRBV19 with TRBJ2-5; 11 bases match TRBD1. J gave up 5 bases and V 11 bases, and 7 bases lay outside the gene matches. The CDR3 has 13 residues. Germline CDR1 and CDR2: LNHDA and SQIVND (reference sequence). In DNA form, the CDR3 reads TGTGCCTCACGGACAGGGGGCGCGGAGACCCAGTACTTC. Protein sequence: CASRTGGAETQYF.

The chain recombines TRBV6-5 with TRBJ2-1; 10 nucleotides line up with TRBD1. This CDR3 has 15 amino acids. Germline V gene sequence: CDR1 MNHEY, CDR2 SVGAGI. With 6 bases clipped from V and 10 bases from J, the junction kept 12 bases outside the gene matches. The CDR3 here is CASSRQGAPQQEQFF. DNA for the CDR3: TGTGCCAGCAGCCGACAGGGGGCCCCCCAACAAGAGCAGTTCTTC.

V gene TRBV12-3 or TRBV12-4 combines with J gene TRBJ2-7; tentatively, D is TRBD1 (6 bases). With 6 bases removed from V and 3 bases from J, the gap between germline ends came to 12 bases. The CDR3 covers 13 residues. CDR3 loop: CASSRQVVYEQYF. For the CDR3, the DNA is TGTGCCAGCAGCAGACAGGTCGTCTACGAGCAGTACTTC.

This chain uses TRBV28 with TRBJ2-3; D might be TRBD2 (6 bases). The CDR3 runs 15 residues. CDR1 MDHEN and CDR2 SYDVKM come from the germline V gene. Trimming stripped 6 bases from V and 0 bases from J, with 13 bases between. DNA of the CDR3: TGTGCCAGCAGCGAGCCGCGGGGAAGCACAGATACGCAGTATTTT. Translating it yields CASSEPRGSTDTQYF.

The chain uses TRBV19 and TRBJ2-3, with 14 positions matching TRBD2. Germline V lookup: CDR1 LNHDA, CDR2 SQIVND (reference sequence). Unmatched junction bases numbered 7, after V lost 6 bases and J lost 2 bases. This CDR3 region has 17 residues. The CDR3 nucleotides are TGTGCCAGTAGGAGGACTAGCGGGGGGTTAAACACAGATACGCAGTATTTT. Translated: CASRRTSGGLNTDTQYF. Full variable domain (missing parts from reference TRBV19 and TRBJ2-3): DGGITQSPKYLFRKEGQNVTLSCEQNLNHDAMYWYRQDPGQGLRLIYYSQIVNDFQKGDIAEGYSVSREKKESFPLTVTSAQKNPTAFYLCASRRTSGGLNTDTQYFGPGTRLTVL.

In this sample, this clone turned up once. The chain employs TRBV27 and TRBJ1-1; TRBD1 matches 9 bases. The junction had 4 bases not matched to a gene; V was cut back by 6 bases and J by 5 bases. The CDR3 contains 13 residues. Per the germline V gene, CDR1 is MNHEY and CDR2 is SMNVEV (reference sequence). CDR3 coding DNA: TGTGCCAGCAGCCAGGACAGGGGTACTGAAGCTTTCTTT. Amino acids: CASSQDRGTEAFF.

This clone was picked up many times. The chain links TRBV10-3 to TRBJ2-7, with 8 positions matching TRBD1. Germline CDR1 is ENHRY and CDR2 is SYGVKD. This CDR3 has 15 residues. Trimming cost V 5 bases and J 6 bases; bases outside gene matches: 12. The CDR3 loop is CAISKTGTGKLEQYF. CDR3 bases: TGTGCCATCAGTAAAACCGGGACAGGAAAGCTCGAGCAGTACTTC.

The chain combines TRBV5-4 with TRBJ1-3; D ambiguous. Germline V gene lookup returns CDR1 SGHNT and CDR2 YYREEE (reference sequence). CDR3 length: 15 amino acids. With 0 bases removed from V and 2 bases from J, the gap between germline ends came to 9 bases. CDR3 nucleotide sequence: TGTGCCAGCAGCTTGGGCGGGGTAACTGGAAACACCATATATTTT. It yields the protein CASSLGGVTGNTIYF. Filled out from reference TRBV5-4 and TRBJ1-3, the complete variable domain reads ETGVTQSPTHLIKTRGQQVTLRCSSQSGHNTVSWYQQALGQGPQFIFQYYREEENGRGNFPPRFSGLQFPNYSSELNVNALELDDSALYLCASSLGGVTGNTIYFGEGSWLTVV.

The chain employs TRBV27 and TRBJ1-6; TRBD1 matches 7 bases. CDR1 is MNHEY and CDR2 is SMNVEV in the germline V gene (reference sequence). The V gene end was trimmed by 8 bases and the J gene end by 7 bases; junction bases not matched to a gene: 8. The CDR3 loop spans 14 amino acids. The CDR3 loop is CASGHDRENSPLHF. The CDR3 coding sequence is TGTGCCAGCGGCCACGACAGGGAGAATTCACCCCTCCACTTT.

The chain uses TRBV27 and TRBJ1-1, with unresolved D. From germline, CDR1 is MNHEY and CDR2 SMNVEV (reference sequence). Trimming cost V 5 bases and J 4 bases, with 20 bases left between them. CDR3 length equals 16 residues. The CDR3 sequence: CASSPIGISGSTEAFF. CDR3 sequence (DNA): TGTGCCAGCAGTCCTATCGGGATATCGGGGAGCACTGAAGCTTTCTTT.

This clone has just a few counts. This chain connects TRBV18 to TRBJ2-3, with D perhaps matching TRBD2 (6 bases). Germline V gene lookup returns CDR1 KGHSH and CDR2 LQKENI. The CDR3 consists of 13 residues. Trimming took off 3 bases at V and 3 bases at J, with 7 bases between the two ends. The CDR3 loop reads CASSPGGTDTQYF. CDR3 coding DNA: TGTGCCAGCTCACCGGGAGGAACAGATACGCAGTATTTT.

CDR3 in DNA: TGTGCCAGCAGCTCGCTGAGGGGGGGCCACGGGGAGCTGTTTTTT. This sequence encodes CASSSLRGGHGELFF. The chain joins TRBV11-2 to TRBJ2-2; tentatively, D is TRBD2 (7 bases). The CDR3 is 15 residues long. The V gene's germline CDR1 is SGHAT and CDR2 FQNNGV. The V end lost 4 bases, the J end lost 7 bases, and 16 bases lay between the germline ends.

This clone was recorded once. This chain uses TRBV2 with TRBJ2-6, with D hard to call. Looked up from germline, CDR1 is SNHLY and CDR2 is FYNNEI. V dropped 4 bases and J dropped 0 bases, with 4 bases sitting between them. The CDR3 contains 14 residues. The CDR3: CASSVRSGANVLTF. CDR3 in DNA: TGTGCCAGCAGTGTCCGCTCTGGGGCCAACGTCCTGACTTTC. Based on the CDR3 plus reference TRBV2 and TRBJ2-6, the full variable domain is EPEVTQTPSHQVTQMGQEVILRCVPISNHLYFYWYRQILGQKVEFLVSFYNNEISEKSEIFDDQFSVERPDGSNFTLKIRSTKLEDSAMYFCASSVRSGANVLTFGAGSRLTVL.

The chain has TRBV30 and TRBJ2-3, with 8 bases fitting TRBD1. This CDR3 comprises 16 residues. The V gene's germline CDR1 is GTSNPN and CDR2 SVGIG (reference sequence). The trim removed 0 bases at V and 0 bases at J, leaving 5 bases unmatched. CDR3 coding DNA: TGTGCCTGGAGTGTACCAGGGGGCATAAGCACAGATACGCAGTATTTT. Protein product: CAWSVPGGISTDTQYF.

V usage is TRBV18 and J usage is TRBJ2-5; the D gene is possibly TRBD2 (5 bases). The CDR3 spans 17 residues. Germline V CDR1 and CDR2: KGHSH, LQKENI. V lost 3 bases, J lost 5 bases, and 22 bases lay in between. The DNA of the CDR3 is TGTGCCAGCTCACCTCCCAAGGGTGACGGGGATGGGGAGACCCAGTACTTC. Its protein product is CASSPPKGDGDGETQYF.

This chain connects TRBV4-2 to TRBJ2-7; 9 nucleotides agree with TRBD2. Germline V gene sequence: CDR1 LGHNA, CDR2 YNFKEQ. V dropped 1 base and J dropped 3; count of bases not matched to a gene: 10. This CDR3 is built from 17 residues. CDR3 loop: CASSQGSLAGDLYEQYF. The CDR3 nucleotides are TGTGCCAGCAGCCAAGGTTCTTTAGCGGGGGACCTCTACGAGCAGTACTTC.